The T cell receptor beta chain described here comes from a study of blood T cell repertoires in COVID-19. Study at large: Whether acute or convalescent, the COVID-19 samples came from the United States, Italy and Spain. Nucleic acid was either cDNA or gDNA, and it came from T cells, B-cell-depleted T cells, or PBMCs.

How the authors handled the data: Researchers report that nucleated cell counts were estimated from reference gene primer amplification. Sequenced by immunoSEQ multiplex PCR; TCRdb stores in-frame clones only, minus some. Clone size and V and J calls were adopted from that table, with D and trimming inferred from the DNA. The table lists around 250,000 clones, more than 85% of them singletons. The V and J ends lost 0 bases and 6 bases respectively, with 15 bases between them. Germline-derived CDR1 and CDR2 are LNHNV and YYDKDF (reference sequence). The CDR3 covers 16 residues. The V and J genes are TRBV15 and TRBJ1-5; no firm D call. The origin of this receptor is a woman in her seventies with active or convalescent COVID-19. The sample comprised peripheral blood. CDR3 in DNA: TGTGCCACCAGCAGAGACCCACCCAGAAGCGGTCAGCCCCAGCATTTT. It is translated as CATSRDPPRSGQPQHF.